This T cell receptor (beta chain) was identified in a study of T cell changes during pregnancy in multiple sclerosis. Repertoires were generated with immunoSEQ multiplex PCR, while TCRdb's copy carries only in-frame clones and drops some. The sample consists of tens of thousands of clones, around 96% of them appearing once. The CDR3 contains 14 residues. Germline-derived CDR1 and CDR2 are LGHNA and YNFKEQ. V lost 4 bases, J lost 7 bases, and 14 bases lay in between. J is TRBJ1-5 and V is TRBV4-2; tentatively, D is TRBD1 (5 bases). Sequenced material: CD8+ T cells from peripheral blood mononuclear cells, taken after pregnancy. The sequence was collected from a female donor with multiple sclerosis, enrolled in a pregnancy study. CDR3 coding DNA: TGTGCCAGCAGCCTTCGGGGGGTTGGGCAGCCCCAGCATTTT. This sequence encodes CASSLRGVGQPQHF.